The 8 T cell receptor beta chains in this list originate from one sample, sequenced in a study of vaccination and CD4 T cells after COVID-19. The treatment: roughly 11-day PBMC culture with coronavirus spike peptide pools or control peptides (ViraFEST assay). Their target antigens are unknown. Cultured CD4+ T cell DNA was sequenced using the Oncomine TCR Beta short-read assay. MiXCR was run by TCRdb on the PCR reads, yielding one entry per CDR3 protein. The sample holds about 17,000 distinct CDR3 sequences; around two fifths are singletons and the top ten take less than 8.5%. The specimen was CD4+ T cells from blood, cultured in vitro, collected after SARS-CoV-2 vaccination. These receptors came from a human donor who had recovered from COVID-19.

This chain links TRBV7-8 with TRBJ2-7, with D possibly TRBD2 on 5 matching bases. Germline CDR1 is SGHVS and CDR2 is FQNEAQ. The V gene lost 4 bases and the J gene lost 0 bases, with 19 bases spanning the gap. The CDR3 totals 17 residues. The CDR3 nucleotides read TGTGCCAGCAGCTATTCGGGATGGGTGGCGAGCTCCTACGAGCAGTACTTC. It yields the protein CASSYSGWVASSYEQYF.

This sequence joins TRBV28 and TRBJ2-7, with no clear D. Between the trimmed V and J ends, which lost 3 bases and 3 bases, there was a span of 15 bases. Germline V gene data show CDR1 as MDHEN and CDR2 as SYDVKM. The CDR3 spans 15 residues. The CDR3 DNA is TGTGCCAGCAGTTTCGGTGGTACCGAAATCTACGAGCAGTACTTC. Translated, it gives CASSFGGTEIYEQYF.

Only a few counts were recorded for this clonotype. CDR3 amino acids: CASSQGASQPQHF. CDR3 DNA sequence: TGTGCCAGTTCACAGGGGGCGAGTCAGCCCCAGCATTTT. The V and J genes are TRBV6-1 and TRBJ1-5; 9 positions match TRBD1. V dropped 9 bases and J dropped 6; count of bases not matched to a gene: 6. The germline V gene encodes CDR1 MNHNS and CDR2 SASEGT. The CDR3 covers 13 residues.

The rearrangement uses TRBV20-1 and TRBJ2-1, with 9 bases identical to TRBD2. The junction had 1 base not matched to a gene; V was cut back by 4 bases and J by 9 bases. The CDR3 sequence is 11 residues long. Looked up from germline, CDR1 is DFQATT and CDR2 is SNEGSKA (reference sequence). The CDR3 nucleotides read TGCAGTGCTACACTAGCGGGTGAGCAGTTCTTC. This gives the protein CSATLAGEQFF.

V gene TRBV20-1 combines with J gene TRBJ1-3; 7 nucleotides match TRBD1. From germline, CDR1 is DFQATT and CDR2 SNEGSKA (reference sequence). The CDR3 is 19 residues long. V lost 4 bases and J lost 0; bases outside the gene matches: 18. Here the CDR3 DNA reads TGCAGTGCTAAGAGACCGGGACAGACTCCTCCGTACTCTGGAAACACCATATATTTT. It translates to CSAKRPGQTPPYSGNTIYF.

The V and J genes are TRBV20-1 and TRBJ2-1, with 10 bases aligning to TRBD2. Germline assignment: CDR1 DFQATT and CDR2 SNEGSKA (reference sequence). The V and J ends lost 5 bases and 5 bases, in that order; junction bases with no gene match: 12. The CDR3 is made up of 16 amino acids. The CDR3: CSARPASGSYDNEQFF. The CDR3 nucleotides read TGCAGTGCTCGCCCGGCTAGCGGGAGCTACGACAATGAGCAGTTCTTC.

This chain uses TRBV19 with TRBJ2-1, with 7 bases lining up with TRBD1. V was clipped by 9 bases and J by 4 bases; unmatched bases: 9. The CDR3 sequence is 14 residues long. Germline-derived CDR1 and CDR2 are LNHDA and SQIVND (reference sequence). The CDR3 spells CASDAGTAYNEQFF. The CDR3 DNA follows: TGTGCCAGCGATGCAGGGACAGCATACAATGAGCAGTTCTTC.

The sample holds a few counts of this clonotype. V gene TRBV6-1 combines with J gene TRBJ2-5; TRBD2 might be the D (6 bases). Per germline, CDR1 MNHNS and CDR2 SASEGT. The CDR3 runs 13 residues. Trimming removed 6 bases at V and 1 base at J, with 9 bases between. The CDR3 nucleotides are TGTGCCAGCAGACGGGGAGGCCAAGAGACCCAGTACTTC. Translated, it gives CASRRGGQETQYF.